Sequencing of this T cell receptor beta chain was carried out in a study of radiotherapy plus CTLA-4 blockade in lung cancer. On this clone: Its antigen is still unknown.

The repertoire was sequenced with immunoSEQ multiplex PCR; TCRdb's copy has only in-frame clones and lacks some. The sample holds some 43,000 clones, approximately 78% seen once. Whole-study findings and limits: In blood, after radiotherapy plus ipilimumab, tumor-derived TCR clones expanded. Early blood T cell clone changes and increased post-radiation serum interferon-beta were reportedly the strongest response predictors.

Patients with chemo-refractory metastatic non-small-cell lung cancer received focal radiation plus CTLA-4 blockade with ipilimumab. This receptor was obtained from a human donor with non-small cell lung cancer who had stable disease on radiotherapy plus ipilimumab. The specimen was peripheral blood, collected from a patient treated with radiotherapy plus ipilimumab.

The CDR3 is CASSILGGSGANVLTF. In DNA, the CDR3 is TGTGCCAGTAGTATACTCGGAGGGTCTGGGGCCAACGTCCTGACTTTC. V is TRBV19 and J is TRBJ2-6, with a possible D match to TRBD2 (6 bases). The germline V gene has CDR1 LNHDA and CDR2 SQIVND (reference sequence). Trimming left V 2 bases short and J 1 base short, with 9 bases between. There are 16 residues in the CDR3.